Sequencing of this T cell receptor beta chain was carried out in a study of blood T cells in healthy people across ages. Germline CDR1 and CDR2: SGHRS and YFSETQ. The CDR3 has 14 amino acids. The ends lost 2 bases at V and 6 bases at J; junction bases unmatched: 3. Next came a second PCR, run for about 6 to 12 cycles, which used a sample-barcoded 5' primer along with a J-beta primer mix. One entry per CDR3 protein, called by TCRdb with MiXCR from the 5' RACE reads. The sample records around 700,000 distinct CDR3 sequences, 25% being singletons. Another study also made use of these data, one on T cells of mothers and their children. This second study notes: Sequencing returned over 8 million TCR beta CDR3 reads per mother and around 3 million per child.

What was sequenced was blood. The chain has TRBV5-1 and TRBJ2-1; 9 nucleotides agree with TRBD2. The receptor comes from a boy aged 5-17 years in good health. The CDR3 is CASSFAGGPNEQFF. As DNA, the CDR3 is TGCGCCAGCAGCTTTGCGGGAGGGCCCAATGAGCAGTTCTTC.